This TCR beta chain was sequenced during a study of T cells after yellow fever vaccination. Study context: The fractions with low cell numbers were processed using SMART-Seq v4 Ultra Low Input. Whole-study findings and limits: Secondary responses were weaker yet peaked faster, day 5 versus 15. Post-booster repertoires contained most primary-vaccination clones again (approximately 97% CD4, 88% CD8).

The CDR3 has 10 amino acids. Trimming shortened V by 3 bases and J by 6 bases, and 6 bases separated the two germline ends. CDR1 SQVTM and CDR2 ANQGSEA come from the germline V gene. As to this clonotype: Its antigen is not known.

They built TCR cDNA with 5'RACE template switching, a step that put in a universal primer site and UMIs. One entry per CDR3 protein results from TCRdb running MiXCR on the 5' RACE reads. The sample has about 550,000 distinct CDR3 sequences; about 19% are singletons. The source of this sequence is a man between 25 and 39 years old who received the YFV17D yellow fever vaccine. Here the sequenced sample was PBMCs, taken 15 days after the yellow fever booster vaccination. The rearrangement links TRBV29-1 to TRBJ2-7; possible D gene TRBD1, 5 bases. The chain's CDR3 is CSVDQGEQYF. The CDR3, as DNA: TGCAGCGTTGACCAGGGCGAGCAGTACTTC.